The present entry profiles one TCR beta chain with its context. What it recognizes is unknown. This sample is drawn from a study of beta chain features in type 1 diabetes. Study information: Examination of sorted cells across all samples involved 98,000,000 or so cells. Notes on the study in general: There was no resolution here of whether HLA type influences TCRB rearrangement. Moderately but significantly shorter TCRB CDR3s were found in Type 1 diabetes patients in all four CD4+ subsets.

V lost 5 bases to trimming and J lost 10 bases, with 15 bases between them. The CDR3 is 14 amino acids. CDR1 is SGHTA, CDR2 FQGNSA, per germline. Sequenced material consisted of expressed TCRB transcripts (all of the isolated RNA was reverse transcribed). TCRdb keeps only in-frame clones here, not all; method: immunoSEQ multiplex PCR. The table records some 170,000 clones, roughly 60% of them present only once. The clonotype was recovered from a man aged 25-45 years with type 1 diabetes. Material for sequencing was naive CD4+ T cells from blood. The V gene is TRBV7-2, the J gene TRBJ1-6, with D unresolved. The CDR3 nucleotides read TGTGCCAGCAGCCCTCGCGGGTCCAACTCACCCCTCCACTTT. It is translated as CASSPRGSNSPLHF.